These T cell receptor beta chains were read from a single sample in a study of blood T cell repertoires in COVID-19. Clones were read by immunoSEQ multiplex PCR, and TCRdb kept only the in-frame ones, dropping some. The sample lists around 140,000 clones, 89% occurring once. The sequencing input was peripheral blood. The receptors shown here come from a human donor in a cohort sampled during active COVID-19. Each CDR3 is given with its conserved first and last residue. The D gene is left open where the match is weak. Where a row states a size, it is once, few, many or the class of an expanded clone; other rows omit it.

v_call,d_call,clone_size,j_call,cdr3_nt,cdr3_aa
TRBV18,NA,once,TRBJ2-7,TGTGCCAGCTCGCTGGGGCCTTATTACGAGCAGTACTTC,CASSLGPYYEQYF
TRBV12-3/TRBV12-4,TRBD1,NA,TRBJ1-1,TGTGCCAGCAGTTTAGGACAGGGGGCACTCGCTTTCTTT,CASSLGQGALAFF
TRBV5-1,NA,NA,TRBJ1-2,TGCGCCAGCAGCTTCCGGGATAGAGGCTACACCTTC,CASSFRDRGYTF
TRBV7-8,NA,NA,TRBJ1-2,TGTGCCAGCAGCTTAGGGGCGAACTATGGCTACACCTTC,CASSLGANYGYTF
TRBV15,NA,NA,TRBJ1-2,TGTGCCACCAGCAAGTCCGGGGACAACTTAAACTATGGCTACACCTTC,CATSKSGDNLNYGYTF
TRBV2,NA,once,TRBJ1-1,TGTGCCAGCAGTGACGCCCTCGGGGGAGTCACTGAAGCTTTCTTT,CASSDALGGVTEAFF
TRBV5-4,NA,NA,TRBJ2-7,TGTGCCAGCAGCTTGAAGCAGGGCCCAAGCTCCTACGAGCAGTACTTC,CASSLKQGPSSYEQYF
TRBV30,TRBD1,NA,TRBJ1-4,TGTGCCTGGAGTGTACAGGGGAATGAAAAACTGTTTTTT,CAWSVQGNEKLFF
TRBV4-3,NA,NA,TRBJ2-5,TGCGCCAGCAGCCAAGGAATAAGGGGGGAGACCCAGTACTTC,CASSQGIRGETQYF
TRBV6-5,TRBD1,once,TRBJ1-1,TGTGCCAGTTGGGACAGGACCGGGGGGAACACTGAAGCTTTCTTT,CASWDRTGGNTEAFF
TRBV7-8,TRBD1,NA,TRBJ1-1,TGTGCCAGCAGCAGAGGAGGGGGCAGGTGGACTGAAGCTTTCTTT,CASSRGGGRWTEAFF
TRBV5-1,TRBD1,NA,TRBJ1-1,TGCGCCAGCAGCCTGGACAGGGCGAACACTGAAGCTTTCTTT,CASSLDRANTEAFF
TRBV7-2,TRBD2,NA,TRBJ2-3,TGTGCCAGCAGCTTAGCACCTGTCGGGGGGGACACAGATACGCAGTATTTT,CASSLAPVGGDTDTQYF
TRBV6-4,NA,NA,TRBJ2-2,TGTGCCAGCAGTAATACAGGGTACGGGGAGCTGTTTTTT,CASSNTGYGELFF
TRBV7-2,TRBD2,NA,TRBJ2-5,TGTGCCAGCAGCTCCCAACTAGCGGGGGGGCGGGAGACCCAGTACTTC,CASSSQLAGGRETQYF
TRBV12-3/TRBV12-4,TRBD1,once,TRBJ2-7,TGTGCCAGCAGTCGGGGACAGCCCTACGAGCAGTACTTC,CASSRGQPYEQYF
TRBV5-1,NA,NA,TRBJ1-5,TGCGCCAGCAGCTTGGAGGGAGGAGGCAATCAGCCCCAGCATTTT,CASSLEGGGNQPQHF
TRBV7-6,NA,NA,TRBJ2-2,TGTGCCAGCAGCTTAGTATCCGGGGAGCTGTTTTTT,CASSLVSGELFF
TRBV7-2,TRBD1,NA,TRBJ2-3,TGTGCCAGCAGCCAGACAGGGGGGGTGGATACGCAGTATTTT,CASSQTGGVDTQYF
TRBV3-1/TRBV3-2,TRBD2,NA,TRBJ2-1,TGTGCCAGCAGCCAAAGGGCCGGGACTAGGGCTTACAATGAGCAGTTCTTC,CASSQRAGTRAYNEQFF
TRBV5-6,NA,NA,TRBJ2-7,TGTGCCAGCAGCCTCAAAGGTCAGGGGATCTACGAGCAGTACTTC,CASSLKGQGIYEQYF
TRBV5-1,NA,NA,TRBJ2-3,TGCGCCACAACAAAAGGGGTCCGTTTAGATACGCAGTATTTT,CATTKGVRLDTQYF
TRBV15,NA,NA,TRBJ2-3,TGTGCCACCAGCAGAGATTTAGCTAGCACAGATACGCAGTATTTT,CATSRDLASTDTQYF
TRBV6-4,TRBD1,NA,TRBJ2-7,TGTGCCAGCAGTGAGGTCCCGGGACAGGGGGCGAGGGAGCAGTACTTC,CASSEVPGQGAREQYF
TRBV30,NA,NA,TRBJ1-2,TGTGCCTGGAGTGTTCGGTATGGCTACACCTTC,CAWSVRYGYTF
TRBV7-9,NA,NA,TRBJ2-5,TGTGCCAGCAGCTTGGCAGGGATAGAGACCCAGTACTTC,CASSLAGIETQYF
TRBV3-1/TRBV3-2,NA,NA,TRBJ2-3,TGTGCCAGCAGCCCACTGCGGGGGCCGAGCACAGATACGCAGTATTTT,CASSPLRGPSTDTQYF
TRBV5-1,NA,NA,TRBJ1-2,TGCGCCAGCAGCCTTGGCAGGGTTGATGGCTACACCTTC,CASSLGRVDGYTF
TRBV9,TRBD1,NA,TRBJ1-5,TGTGCCAGCAGCGAGGGACAGGGGTATCAGCCCCAGCATTTT,CASSEGQGYQPQHF
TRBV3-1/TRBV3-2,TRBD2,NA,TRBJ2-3,TGTGCCAGCAGCTCAACTAGCGGGGCGACCGATACGCAGTATTTT,CASSSTSGATDTQYF
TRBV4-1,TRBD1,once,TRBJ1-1,TGCGCCAGCAGCCAAGACTCGGAGGGGGCGCTAGACACTGAAGCTTTCTTT,CASSQDSEGALDTEAFF
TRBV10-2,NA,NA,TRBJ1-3,TGCGCCAGCAGTGAGACGCCTGCGGGACCTGGAAACACCATATATTTT,CASSETPAGPGNTIYF